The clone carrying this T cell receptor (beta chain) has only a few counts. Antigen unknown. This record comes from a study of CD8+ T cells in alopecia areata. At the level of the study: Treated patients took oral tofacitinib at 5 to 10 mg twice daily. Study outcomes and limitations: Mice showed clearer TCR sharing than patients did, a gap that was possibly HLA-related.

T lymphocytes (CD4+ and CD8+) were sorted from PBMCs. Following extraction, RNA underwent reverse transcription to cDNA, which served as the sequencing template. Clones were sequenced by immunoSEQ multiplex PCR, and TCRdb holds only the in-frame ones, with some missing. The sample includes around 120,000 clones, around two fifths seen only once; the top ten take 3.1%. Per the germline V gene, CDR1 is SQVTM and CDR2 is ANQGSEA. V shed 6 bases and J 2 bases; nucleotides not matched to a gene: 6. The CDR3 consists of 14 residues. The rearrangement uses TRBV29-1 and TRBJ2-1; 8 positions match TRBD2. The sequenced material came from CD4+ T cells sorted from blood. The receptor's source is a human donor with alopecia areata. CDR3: CSVDTSGTYNEQFF. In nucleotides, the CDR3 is TGCAGCGTAGATACTAGCGGTACCTACAATGAGCAGTTCTTC.